A selection of T cell receptor beta chains follows, all from one sample in a study of regulatory T cells in long-lasting Graves disease. TCRdb re-called the multiplex PCR reads through MiXCR, storing one row per CDR3 protein. The table includes over 300,000 distinct CDR3 sequences, around 15% detected once. Sequences were derived from peripheral blood mononuclear cells (PBMCs), sampled at new diagnosis, from a patient treated with antithyroid drugs. Receptors originate from a female donor with Graves disease. The CDR3 runs from the conserved cysteine through the conserved F or W. D genes are given only for firm matches. Clone sizes are given selectively: once, few, many, or a class where the clone is expanded.

TRBD2 many TRBJ2-3 TRBV7-2 CASSFVREGLRSADTQYF TGTGCCAGCAGCTTTGTAAGGGAGGGCCTCAGGTCCGCAGATACGCAGTATTTT
NA NA TRBJ2-1 TRBV27 CASSSSPYGQFF TGTGCCAGCAGTTCCTCCCCTTACGGGCAGTTCTTC
TRBD2 NA TRBJ2-1 TRBV7-9 CASSLGIAGESEQFF TGTGCCAGCAGCTTAGGTATAGCGGGAGAGAGTGAGCAGTTCTTC
NA few TRBJ1-1 TRBV4-1 CASSQDQGGTEAFF TGCGCCAGCAGCCAAGATCAAGGGGGCACTGAAGCTTTCTTT
TRBD1 NA TRBJ1-3 TRBV9 CASSAQGTGGGGIYF TGTGCCAGCAGCGCCCAGGGGACAGGCGGTGGGGGGATATATTTT
TRBD2 NA TRBJ2-5 TRBV6-1 CASSRTSGVGETQYF TGTGCCAGCAGTCGGACTAGCGGGGTCGGGGAGACCCAGTACTTC
NA many TRBJ1-1 TRBV9 CASSVAGQAVNTEAFF TGTGCCAGCAGCGTAGCTGGTCAGGCTGTGAACACTGAAGCTTTCTTT
TRBD2 many TRBJ2-7 TRBV3-1 CASSQEPSGSYEQYF TGTGCCAGCAGCCAAGAGCCTAGCGGGAGCTACGAGCAGTACTTC
NA NA TRBJ2-7 TRBV12-3/TRBV12-4 CASTSSLRGAHEQYF TGTGCCAGCACCTCTAGTTTGAGGGGGGCCCACGAGCAGTACTTC
NA NA TRBJ2-1 TRBV9 CASSVWDYNEQFF TGTGCCAGCAGCGTATGGGACTACAATGAGCAGTTCTTC
NA many TRBJ2-2 TRBV4-3 CASSQEGRGELFF TGCGCCAGCAGCCAGGAGGGGCGAGGGGAGCTGTTTTTT
TRBD2 NA TRBJ2-3 TRBV6-4 CASSDGTSADTQYF TGTGCCAGCAGTGACGGGACTAGCGCAGATACGCAGTATTTT
NA many TRBJ1-4 TRBV5-1 CASSLALGGPNEKLFF TGCGCCAGCAGCTTGGCCTTAGGGGGGCCTAATGAAAAACTGTTTTTT
TRBD2 NA TRBJ2-5 TRBV11-2 CASSLMAGLAVRETQYF TGTGCCAGCAGCTTGATGGCGGGACTAGCGGTGCGGGAGACCCAGTACTTC
NA many TRBJ1-1 TRBV20-1 CSARDNLLTEAFF TGCAGTGCTAGAGACAATCTCCTGACTGAAGCTTTCTTT
NA NA TRBJ2-3 TRBV7-3 CASSLYGGASDTQYF TGTGCCAGCAGCTTATACGGGGGTGCGTCAGATACGCAGTATTTT
TRBD1 many TRBJ1-5 TRBV20-1 CSASRGGPYSNQPQHF TGCAGTGCTAGTAGAGGGGGCCCATATAGCAATCAGCCCCAGCATTTT
TRBD2 NA TRBJ2-3 TRBV4-1 CASSQDRRGRGGSRTDTQYF TGCGCCAGCAGCCAAGATCGCCGCGGGCGGGGGGGCTCCCGCACAGATACGCAGTATTTT
NA many TRBJ2-7 TRBV12-3/TRBV12-4 CASRVRGAYEQYF TGTGCCAGCAGGGTCAGGGGGGCCTACGAGCAGTACTTC
NA many TRBJ1-6 TRBV10-1 CASNRRGGLYNSPLHF TGCGCCAGCAACAGGAGGGGGGGGCTCTATAATTCACCCCTCCACTTT
NA NA TRBJ1-2 TRBV27 CASSPTGGGGYTF TGTGCCAGCAGTCCTACGGGGGGGGGGGGCTACACCTTC
NA NA TRBJ1-5 TRBV6-2/TRBV6-3 CASSDDNSNQPQHF TGTGCCAGCAGTGACGACAATAGCAATCAGCCCCAGCATTTT
TRBD2 NA TRBJ2-7 TRBV4-1 CASSLVSSGDEQYF TGTGCCAGCAGCTTAGTATCTAGCGGGGACGAGCAGTACTTC
TRBD2 NA TRBJ2-1 TRBV19 CASTPGLGAYEQFF TGTGCCAGTACCCCGGGACTAGGAGCGTATGAGCAGTTCTTC
TRBD1 many TRBJ2-1 TRBV29-1 CSGGQGGGIDAEQFF TGCAGCGGAGGACAGGGGGGAGGCATTGACGCTGAGCAGTTCTTC
NA few TRBJ2-2 TRBV29-1 CSVEGARNTGELFF TGCAGCGTTGAAGGGGCGCGGAACACCGGGGAGCTGTTTTTT
NA many TRBJ2-1 TRBV29-1 CSVEGGVADGEPYEQFF TGCAGCGTTGAAGGAGGAGTCGCGGACGGGGAACCCTATGAGCAGTTCTTC
NA NA TRBJ1-1 TRBV18 CASSPVMGMNTEAFF TGTGCCAGCTCACCAGTGATGGGGATGAACACTGAAGCTTTCTTT
NA many TRBJ1-1 TRBV20-1 CSAREDPGPGTEAFF TGCAGTGCTAGAGAAGACCCGGGGCCGGGCACTGAAGCTTTCTTT
TRBD1 many TRBJ1-1 TRBV25-1 CASSQGTAVNTEAFF TGTGCCAGCAGCCAGGGGACAGCTGTGAACACTGAAGCTTTCTTT
TRBD1 many TRBJ2-3 TRBV18 CASSVGQGATDTQYF TGTGCCAGCTCAGTCGGACAGGGGGCCACAGATACGCAGTATTTT
NA many TRBJ1-5 TRBV24-1 CATSDPTVEPQHF TGTGCCACCAGTGACCCCACCGTAGAGCCCCAGCATTTT
NA many TRBJ1-2 TRBV12-3/TRBV12-4 CASSSWVSGYTF TGTGCCAGCAGTTCGTGGGTTAGCGGCTACACCTTC
NA many TRBJ1-2 TRBV6-9 CASSYGGNGYTF TGTGCCAGCAGTTACGGCGGAAATGGCTACACCTTC
TRBD1 few TRBJ2-1 TRBV2 CASSPAVNRGPLF TGTGCCAGCAGTCCCGCGGTAAACAGGGGTCCACTCTTC
NA many TRBJ1-1 TRBV6-2/TRBV6-3 CASSYETGNTEAFF TGTGCCAGCAGTTACGAGACAGGGAACACTGAAGCTTTCTTT
TRBD1 many TRBJ1-5 TRBV2 CASRGGTLNQPQHF TGTGCCAGTAGAGGGGGCACTCTTAATCAGCCCCAGCATTTT
NA few TRBJ2-7 TRBV20-1 CSARGRESSYEQYF TGCAGTGCTAGGGGCAGGGAGAGCTCCTACGAGCAGTACTTC
NA many TRBJ2-7 TRBV6-1 CASSEEGSHEQYF TGTGCCAGCAGTGAAGAGGGCAGCCACGAGCAGTACTTC
TRBD1 NA TRBJ2-7 TRBV19 CASSIRDRGFHYEQYF TGTGCCAGTAGTATCCGGGACAGGGGGTTCCACTACGAGCAGTACTTC
NA many TRBJ1-1 TRBV11-2 CASSFQRTDQAFF TGTGCCAGCAGCTTCCAAAGGACAGATCAAGCTTTCTTT
TRBD1 NA TRBJ1-1 TRBV27 CASSSWTGGSGNTEAFF TGTGCCAGCAGTAGCTGGACAGGGGGGTCCGGTAACACTGAAGCTTTCTTT
TRBD1 many TRBJ1-2 TRBV5-6 CASSFRDRGHYGYTF TGTGCCAGCAGCTTCCGGGACAGGGGGCACTATGGCTACACCTTC
NA many TRBJ2-1 TRBV15 CATSGPSSAYNEQFF TGTGCCACCAGCGGACCCTCTAGCGCCTACAATGAGCAGTTCTTC
NA many TRBJ2-1 TRBV7-3 CASSLGGMQFF TGTGCCAGCAGCTTGGGGGGAATGCAGTTCTTC
NA many TRBJ1-2 TRBV7-2 CASSLGGPYGYTF TGTGCCAGCAGCTTAGGAGGGCCCTATGGCTACACCTTC
NA many TRBJ1-4 TRBV11-2 CASSAGREKLFF TGTGCCAGCAGCGCGGGGCGAGAAAAACTGTTTTTT
TRBD2 few TRBJ2-1 TRBV24-1 CATSDPPGTSVGSYNEQFF TGTGCCACCAGTGACCCCCCCGGGACTAGCGTCGGCTCCTACAATGAGCAGTTCTTC
NA many TRBJ2-7 TRBV5-1 CASSTGSTAEQYF TGCGCCAGCAGTACCGGGAGCACGGCCGAGCAGTACTTC
TRBD1 many TRBJ1-1 TRBV5-1 CASQTGSRTEAFF TGCGCCAGCCAGACAGGGTCGCGGACTGAAGCTTTCTTT
NA NA TRBJ2-1 TRBV28 CASTSTHPYNEQFF TGTGCCAGCACGTCAACGCATCCTTACAATGAGCAGTTCTTC
NA many TRBJ1-1 TRBV5-6 CASSPNSGQHTEAFF TGTGCCAGCAGCCCGAATTCGGGACAACACACTGAAGCTTTCTTT
NA many TRBJ1-3 TRBV6-2/TRBV6-3 CASSERDRGPGNTIYF TGTGCCAGCAGTGAAAGGGATCGGGGGCCTGGAAACACCATATATTTT
TRBD2 many TRBJ2-7 TRBV7-9 CASRSPPLLAGDYEQYF TGTGCCAGCAGATCCCCCCCCCTACTAGCGGGGGACTACGAGCAGTACTTC